The TCR beta chain under discussion was sequenced for a study of response to subunit inactivated influenza vaccine. Regarding the study as a whole: Authors suggested seasonal influenza vaccinations each recruit few new T cells.

MiXCR was run by TCRdb on the RT-PCR reads, yielding one entry per CDR3 protein. This sample yields 450,000 to 500,000 distinct CDR3 sequences, of which roughly 9.8% are seen a single time; approximately 12% belongs to the top ten. Comment on this clonotype: Its antigen is still unknown.

Trimming shortened V by 6 bases and J by 14 bases, and 16 bases separated the two germline ends. The CDR3 sequence is 11 residues long. CDR1 MNHEY and CDR2 SVGEGT come from the germline V gene. The chain joins TRBV6-2 or TRBV6-3 to TRBJ2-5; weak D call: TRBD2 (6 bases). The sequencing here drew on PBMCs from blood, taken roughly 48 days after vaccination. The sequence was obtained from a man aged 50-59 years who received an inactivated influenza vaccine. CDR3 protein: CASSEGLTNYF. The CDR3, as DNA: TGTGCCAGCAGCGAGGGACTCACAAACTACTTC.